The rows below give T cell receptor beta chains drawn from one sample of a study of identifying expanded T cells in peripheral blood. Generated by immunoSEQ multiplex PCR, the TCRdb table keeps only in-frame clones and is missing some. The table has 45,000 to 65,000 clones, 70% to 85% seen once; the top ten hold around 15%. What was sequenced was blood. All receptors derive from a person aged 18 to 75 in good health. Each CDR3 is given without its conserved first and last residue.

j_call v_call cdr3_aa
TRBJ2-7 TRBV10-3 AISVTETGTYEQY
TRBJ1-1 TRBV10-3 AISARDTNTEAF
TRBJ1-6 TRBV11-2 ASSLDSEWLTSPLH
TRBJ2-7 TRBV29-1 SVRDRVAYEQY
TRBJ2-7 TRBV6-5 ASRSLAGGEKQY
TRBJ2-2 TRBV4-2 ASSQEGRTNTGELF
TRBJ1-2 TRBV5-4 ASKGVAGGSPFYGYT
TRBJ2-1 TRBV10-2 ASNPEGTSGGNEQF
TRBJ2-6 TRBV15 ATSRESRTSGANVLT
TRBJ2-7 TRBV7-2 ASSFNVREQY
TRBJ2-1 TRBV6-5 ASSSGISYNEQF
TRBJ1-1 TRBV7-9 ASSPTGGNTEAF
TRBJ1-4 TRBV14 ASSQPGRGDEKLF
TRBJ1-1 TRBV20-1 SARSYGEAF
TRBJ1-3 TRBV7-9 ASSLVLGGTGNTIY
TRBJ1-2 TRBV15 ATSRGSGHRYGYT
TRBJ2-2 TRBV5-1 ASSRVTGIAELF
TRBJ2-3 TRBV6-5 AIRDSNTDTQY
TRBJ1-2 TRBV5-1 ASSLQLDRRTNYGYT
TRBJ2-5 TRBV18 ASSLGLAETQY
TRBJ2-5 TRBV6-5 ASSYSSGEETQY
TRBJ2-1 TRBV6-1 ASSSGDEQF
TRBJ2-7 TRBV11-3 ASSSRGRGSYEQY
TRBJ2-4 TRBV5-6 ASSLRGSGQTKNIQY
TRBJ2-1 TRBV5-6 ASSFRAAGANEQF
TRBJ1-1 TRBV30 AWGRQGHILNTEAF
TRBJ1-1 TRBV7-2 ASSEKTGLDTEAF
TRBJ1-4 TRBV4-1 ASSVWAGGGSATNEKLF
TRBJ2-5 TRBV18 ASSPEDVWGETQY
TRBJ1-2 TRBV19 ASSLRTGGGDGYT
TRBJ1-6 TRBV5-1 ASSTGTASPWGNSPLH
TRBJ2-2 TRBV5-4 AISRGGSTGELF
TRBJ2-2 TRBV9 ASSNRPSTGELF
TRBJ2-5 TRBV9 ASSVAPAVRQETQY
TRBJ2-7 TRBV4-3 ASSHGGAGDEQY
TRBJ1-2 TRBV4-1 ASSQEKGLDGYT
TRBJ2-7 TRBV5-4 ASSFGSYEQY
TRBJ1-2 TRBV5-5 ASTESGTPYGYT
. TRBV11-2 ASSLLAGGPPYEQY
TRBJ2-5 TRBV15 ATSREVRTQY
TRBJ1-4 TRBV4-1 ASSRRDREYYEKLF
TRBJ1-1 TRBV2 ASSEGRALNTEAF
TRBJ1-4 TRBV6-1 ASSEYSGTNEKLF
TRBJ2-3 TRBV9 ASSPGTSGRDTQY
TRBJ1-2 TRBV9 ASSPRQGNYGYT